Reported below is one T cell receptor (beta chain). The target antigen is unknown. The sample is drawn from a study of beta chain features in type 1 diabetes. Study findings and constraints: Type 1 diabetes patients had TCRB CDR3s that were shorter (moderately but significantly so) in all four CD4+ subsets.

V trimming: 2 bases; J trimming: 7 bases; junction bases outside the gene matches: 3. The CDR3 length is 13 residues. Germline V gene data show CDR1 as SGHRS and CDR2 as YFSETQ. What was sequenced were expressed TCRB transcripts, since all of the isolated RNA had been reverse transcribed. The method was immunoSEQ multiplex PCR; TCRdb's version includes in-frame clones alone and lacks a portion of them. The repertoire holds around 710,000 clones, with roughly an eighth as singletons. CD4+ naive, central memory, regulatory and stem cell-like memory subsets were isolated by sorting on CD45RO/CCR7/CD25/CD127/CD95/CD27. Sorting gave populations that all exceeded 95% purity.

Sample: naive CD4+ T cells from blood. The chain couples TRBV5-1 to TRBJ2-1, with TRBD1 matching 7 bases. The TCR originated in a man aged 25-45 years with type 1 diabetes. The chain's CDR3 is CASSFQTGNEQFF. For the CDR3, the DNA is TGCGCCAGCAGCTTCCAGACAGGGAATGAGCAGTTCTTC.